The clone carrying this TCR beta chain has at least ten counts. Its antigen is unknown. The CDR3 length is 13 residues. Germline CDR1 is LGHDT and CDR2 is YNNKEL (reference sequence). V was pared by 2 bases and J by 10 bases, with 12 bases between. Unique molecular identifiers were built into the TCRbeta library. TCRdb used MiXCR to reprocess the PCR reads, holding one entry per CDR3 protein. Of around 300,000 distinct CDR3 sequences detected, nearly 8% appear once; the ten largest clones hold approximately 9.6%. These data come from a study of T-cell reconstitution after alpha-beta-depleted transplantation in children. Whole-study results and caveats: Alpha-beta T cells about two months after transplant reportedly derived from several hundred expanded graft clones. Some patients showed high day-60 TCRbeta diversity, which derived from surviving recipient T cells and thymic progenitors. By one year post-transplant, T-cell counts and diversity largely arose from T cells that were newly produced.

This chain uses TRBV3-1 with TRBJ2-1, with D perhaps TRBD2 (5 bases). The material sequenced was peripheral blood, taken 360 days after TCRalphabeta/CD19-depleted stem cell transplant. The receptor comes from a female patient between 2 and 10 years old who had a stem cell transplant for Fanconi anemia, so the T cells may come from the graft donor. The CDR3 DNA reads as TGTGCCAGCAGCCAACGACCCGGGGAGGAGCAGTTCTTC. This gives the protein CASSQRPGEEQFF.